Given below is one T cell receptor (beta chain) in context. This entry belongs to a study of blood T cell repertoires in COVID-19. Study-wide background: T cells, B-cell-depleted T cells, or PBMCs provided the cDNA or gDNA that served as material.

Trimming removed 3 bases at V and 5 bases at J, with 15 bases between. Germline lookup yields CDR1 SGDLS and CDR2 YYNGEE. The length of the CDR3 is 16 residues. Original analysis: For nucleated cells, counts were estimated from reference gene primer amplification. Produced via immunoSEQ multiplex PCR; TCRdb's table is partial and in-frame only. V and J calls and clone size are given by that table; D and trimming were obtained from the DNA. The sample records approximately 96,000 clones, over 75% being singletons. The specimen sequenced was peripheral blood. This TCR came from a woman aged 80 or older with acute or convalescent COVID-19. The rearrangement joins TRBV9 to TRBJ1-6; tentatively, D is TRBD1 (5 bases). The CDR3 DNA sequence: TGTGCCAGCAGCGGTTCGTGGGGGGGAAATAATTCACCCCTCCACTTT. This encodes CASSGSWGGNNSPLHF.